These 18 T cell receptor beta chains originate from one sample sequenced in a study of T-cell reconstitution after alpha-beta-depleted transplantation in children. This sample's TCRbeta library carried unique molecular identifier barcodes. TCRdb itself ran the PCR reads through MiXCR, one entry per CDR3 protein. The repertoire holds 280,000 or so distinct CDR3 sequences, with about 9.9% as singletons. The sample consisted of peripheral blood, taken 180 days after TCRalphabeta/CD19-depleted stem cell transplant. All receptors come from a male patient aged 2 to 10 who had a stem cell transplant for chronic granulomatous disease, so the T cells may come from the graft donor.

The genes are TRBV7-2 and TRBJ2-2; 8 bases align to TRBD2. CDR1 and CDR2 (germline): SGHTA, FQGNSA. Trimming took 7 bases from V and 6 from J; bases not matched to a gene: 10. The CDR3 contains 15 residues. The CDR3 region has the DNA TGTGCCAGCACCCAAGCGGGAGTAATGGCCGGGGAGCTGTTTTTT. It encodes CASTQAGVMAGELFF.

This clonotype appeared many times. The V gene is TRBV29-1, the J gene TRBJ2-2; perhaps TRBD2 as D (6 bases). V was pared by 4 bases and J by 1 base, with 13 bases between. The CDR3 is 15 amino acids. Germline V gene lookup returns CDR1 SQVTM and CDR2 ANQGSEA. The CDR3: CSVVLASRNTGELFF. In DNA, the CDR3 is TGCAGCGTTGTTCTAGCGAGTCGGAACACCGGGGAGCTGTTTTTT.

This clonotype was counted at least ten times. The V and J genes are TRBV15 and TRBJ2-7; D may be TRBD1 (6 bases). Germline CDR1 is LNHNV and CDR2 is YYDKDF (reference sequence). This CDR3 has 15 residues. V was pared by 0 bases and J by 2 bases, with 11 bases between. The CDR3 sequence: CATSRDPDRAYEQYF. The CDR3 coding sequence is TGTGCCACCAGCAGAGATCCGGACAGAGCCTACGAGCAGTACTTC.

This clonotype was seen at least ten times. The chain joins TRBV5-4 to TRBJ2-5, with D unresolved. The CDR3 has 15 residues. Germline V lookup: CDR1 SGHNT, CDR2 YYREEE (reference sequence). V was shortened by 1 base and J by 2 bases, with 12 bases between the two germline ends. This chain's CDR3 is CASSLTPHGQETQYF. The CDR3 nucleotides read TGTGCCAGCAGCTTGACCCCCCACGGGCAAGAGACCCAGTACTTC.

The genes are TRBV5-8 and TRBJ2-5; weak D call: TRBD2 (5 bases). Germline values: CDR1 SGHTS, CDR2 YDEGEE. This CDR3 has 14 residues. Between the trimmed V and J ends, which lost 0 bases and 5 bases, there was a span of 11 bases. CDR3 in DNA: TGTGCCAGCAGCTTGGGGACTCCCTGGGAGACCCAGTACTTC. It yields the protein CASSLGTPWETQYF.

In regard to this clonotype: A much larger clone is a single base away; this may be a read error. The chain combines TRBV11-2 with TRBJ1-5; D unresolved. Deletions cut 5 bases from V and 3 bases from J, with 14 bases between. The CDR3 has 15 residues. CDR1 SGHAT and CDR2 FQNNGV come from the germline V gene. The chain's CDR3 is CASSTGTFHNQPQHF. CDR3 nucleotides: TGTGCCAGCAGCACCGGAACGTTCCACAATCAGCCCCAGCATTTT.

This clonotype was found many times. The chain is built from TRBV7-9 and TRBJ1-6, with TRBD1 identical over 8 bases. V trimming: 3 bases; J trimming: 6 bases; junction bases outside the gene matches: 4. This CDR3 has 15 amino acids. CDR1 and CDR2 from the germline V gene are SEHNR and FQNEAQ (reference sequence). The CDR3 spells CASSFRGLINSPLHF. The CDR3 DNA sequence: TGTGCCAGCAGCTTCAGGGGGCTTATTAATTCACCCCTCCACTTT.

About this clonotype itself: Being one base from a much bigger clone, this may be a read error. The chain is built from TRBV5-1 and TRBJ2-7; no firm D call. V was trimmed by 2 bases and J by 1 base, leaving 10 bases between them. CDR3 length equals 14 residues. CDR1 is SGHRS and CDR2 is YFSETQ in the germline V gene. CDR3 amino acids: CASSFEAHSYEQYF. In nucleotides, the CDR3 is TGCGCCAGCAGCTTCGAGGCCCATTCCTACGAGCAGTACTTC.

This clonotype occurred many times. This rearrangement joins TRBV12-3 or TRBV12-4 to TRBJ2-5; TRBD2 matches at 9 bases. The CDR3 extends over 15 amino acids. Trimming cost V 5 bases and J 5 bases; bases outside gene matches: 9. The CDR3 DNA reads TGTGCCAGCAGTGGAACCGGGACTAGCTATGAGACCCAGTACTTC. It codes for CASSGTGTSYETQYF.

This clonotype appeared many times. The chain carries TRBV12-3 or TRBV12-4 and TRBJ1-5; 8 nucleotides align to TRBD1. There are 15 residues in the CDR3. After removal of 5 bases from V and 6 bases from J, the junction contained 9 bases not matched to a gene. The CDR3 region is CASSLRTGRVQPQHF. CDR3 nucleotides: TGTGCCAGCAGTCTCCGGACAGGGCGCGTTCAGCCCCAGCATTTT.

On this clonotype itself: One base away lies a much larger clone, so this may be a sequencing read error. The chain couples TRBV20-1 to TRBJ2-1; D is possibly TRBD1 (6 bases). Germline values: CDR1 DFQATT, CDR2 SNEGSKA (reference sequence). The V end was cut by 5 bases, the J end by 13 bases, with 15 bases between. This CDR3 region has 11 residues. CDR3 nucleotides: TGCAGTGCTGGGTGGGGGCCTGATCAGTTCTTC. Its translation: CSAGWGPDQFF.

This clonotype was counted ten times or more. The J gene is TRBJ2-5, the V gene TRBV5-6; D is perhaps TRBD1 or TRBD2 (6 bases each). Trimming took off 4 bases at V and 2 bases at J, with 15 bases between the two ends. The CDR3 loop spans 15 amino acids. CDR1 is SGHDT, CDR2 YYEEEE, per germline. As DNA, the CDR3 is TGTGCCAGCAGCGCCTTCCGGGGGCAACAAGAGACCCAGTACTTC. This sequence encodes CASSAFRGQQETQYF.

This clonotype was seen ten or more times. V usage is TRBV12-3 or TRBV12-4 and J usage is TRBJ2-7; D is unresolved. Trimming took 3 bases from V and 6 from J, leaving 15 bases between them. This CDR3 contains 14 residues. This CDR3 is CASSFGRPLFEQYF. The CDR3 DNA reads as TGTGCCAGCAGTTTTGGCAGGCCCCTATTCGAGCAGTACTTC.

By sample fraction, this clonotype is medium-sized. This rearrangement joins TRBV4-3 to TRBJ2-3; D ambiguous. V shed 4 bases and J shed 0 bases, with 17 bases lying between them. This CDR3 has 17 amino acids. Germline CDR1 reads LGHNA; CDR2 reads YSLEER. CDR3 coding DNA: TGCGCCAGCAGCCGGGTACAGAGGCTTTCTAGCACAGATACGCAGTATTTT. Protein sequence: CASSRVQRLSSTDTQYF.

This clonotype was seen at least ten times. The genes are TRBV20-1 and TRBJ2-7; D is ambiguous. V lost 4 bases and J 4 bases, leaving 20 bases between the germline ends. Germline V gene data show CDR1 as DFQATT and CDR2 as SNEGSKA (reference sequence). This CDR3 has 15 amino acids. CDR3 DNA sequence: TGCAGTGCTACAACGCGCGCAGAAGGCCGGTACGAGCAGTACTTC. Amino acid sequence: CSATTRAEGRYEQYF.

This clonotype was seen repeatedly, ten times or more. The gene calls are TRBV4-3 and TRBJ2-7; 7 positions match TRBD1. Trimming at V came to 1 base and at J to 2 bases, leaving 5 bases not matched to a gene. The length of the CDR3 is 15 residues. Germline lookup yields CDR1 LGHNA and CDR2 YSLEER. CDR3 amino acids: CASSQGPGGTYEQYF. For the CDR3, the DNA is TGCGCCAGCAGCCAAGGCCCAGGGGGAACCTACGAGCAGTACTTC.

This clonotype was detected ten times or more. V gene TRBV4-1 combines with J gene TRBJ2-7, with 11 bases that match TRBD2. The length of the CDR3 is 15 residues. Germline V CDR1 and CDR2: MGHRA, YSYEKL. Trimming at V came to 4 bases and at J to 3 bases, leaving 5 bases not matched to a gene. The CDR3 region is CASSLRLAGLYEQYF. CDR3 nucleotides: TGCGCCAGCAGCCTCAGACTAGCGGGACTCTACGAGCAGTACTTC.

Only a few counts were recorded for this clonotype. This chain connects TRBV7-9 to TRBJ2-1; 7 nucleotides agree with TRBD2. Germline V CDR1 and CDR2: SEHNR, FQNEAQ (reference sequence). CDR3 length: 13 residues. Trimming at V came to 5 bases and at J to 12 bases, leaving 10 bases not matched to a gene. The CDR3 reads CASSNAVKRGQFF. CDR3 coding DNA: TGTGCCAGCAGCAACGCTGTTAAGCGGGGGCAGTTCTTC.